This TCR beta chain was profiled in a study of regulatory T cells in long-lasting Graves disease. Through Arm-PCR of CDR3 regions and iRepertoire HTBI primers, TCR beta libraries were built. One entry per CDR3 protein, called by TCRdb with MiXCR from the multiplex PCR reads. The table has roughly 520,000 distinct CDR3 sequences, around 12% seen once. Indicated time point: newly diagnosed GD, antithyroid drugs for less than 3 months. RNA extracted from PBMCs served as the sequencing template. The same specimen was also included in a second study, on T cells in Graves' hyperthyroidism and ophthalmopathy. In that study: The study excluded patients with uncontrolled infection, other autoimmune disease, pregnancy or lactation.

The sequences come from peripheral blood mononuclear cells (PBMCs), collected at new diagnosis, from a patient treated with antithyroid drugs. This sequence was found in a woman aged 30 to 39 with Graves disease.

The CDR3 DNA follows: TGTGCCAGCAGCTTGGCTAGCGGGAGATCCTACAATGAGCAGTTCTTC. Amino acids: CASSLASGRSYNEQFF. The chain recombines TRBV5-4 with TRBJ2-1; 10 bases match TRBD2. V was clipped by 0 bases and J by 1 base; unmatched bases: 1. The CDR3 runs to 16 residues. Germline values: CDR1 SGHNT, CDR2 YYREEE (reference sequence).